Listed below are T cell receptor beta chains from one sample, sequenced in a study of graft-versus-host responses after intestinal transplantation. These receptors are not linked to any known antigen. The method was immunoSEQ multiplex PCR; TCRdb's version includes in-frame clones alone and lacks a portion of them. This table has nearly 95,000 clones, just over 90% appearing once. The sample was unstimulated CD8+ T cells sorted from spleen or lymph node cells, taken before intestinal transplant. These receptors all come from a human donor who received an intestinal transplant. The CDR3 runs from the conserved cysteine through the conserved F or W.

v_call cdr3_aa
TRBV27 CASSLVGGSTYEQYF
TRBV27 CASSPGFPLNTEAFF
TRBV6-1 CASSGPQELRGYGYTF
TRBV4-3 CASSQTTGFYSYEQYF
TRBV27 CASSSAGGPDTQYF
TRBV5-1 CASSLVGTEVSEAFF
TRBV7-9 CASSYGTGLITLHF
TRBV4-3 CASSYRVSSYEQYF
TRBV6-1 CASSEVSRATNEKLFF
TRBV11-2 CASSGVGEDEAFF
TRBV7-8 CASSLGAAVNYGYTF
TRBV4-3 CASSQDMRSYEQYF
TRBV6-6 CASSYRGQDEAFF
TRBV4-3 CASSQDRTYNEQFF
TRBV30 CAWSVRLAVPSTDTQYF
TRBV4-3 CASSQDRITNTGELFF
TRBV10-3 CATLPGLQSYNEQFF
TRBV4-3 CASSQDMGGAGDKFF
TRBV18 CASSPPQMNTEAFF
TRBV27 CASSLEGNTEAFF
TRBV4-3 CASSQDLRGSTGELFF
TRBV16 CASSQSVVNYEQYF
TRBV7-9 CASSPGGLFTEAFF
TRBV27 CASSSPTSTGSTGELFF
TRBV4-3 CASSQDFLGGTGELFF
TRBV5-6 CASSWGTGGAGYTF
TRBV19 CASSIGRGVLSNTGELFF
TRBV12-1 CASSFRRVAYEQYF
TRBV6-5 CASSYSTGGTYEQYF
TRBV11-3 CASSLNTTIDSSYGYTF
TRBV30 CAWVDGNTIYF
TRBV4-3 CASSLSREGRRGGYTF
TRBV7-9 CASSRDTEAFF
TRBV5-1 CASSELGEEQFF
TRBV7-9 CASSLAHPRDRGLYGYTF
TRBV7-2 CASSHLGLADTQYF
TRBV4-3 CASSHDSGDVWEQYF
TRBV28 CASSSDRGHQPQHF
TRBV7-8 CASSLRLAGTGELFF
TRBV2 CASSLPQGETAKVAFF
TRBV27 CASSLSGPGELFF
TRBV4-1 CASSQGTGGKYGYTF
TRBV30 CAWSEGPDTQYF
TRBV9 CASSVLRNMNTEAFF
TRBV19 CASSIVVLGEQFF
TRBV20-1 CSARVLGEQYF
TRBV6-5 CASRKDNSYNEQFF
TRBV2 CASSEGGWGEQYF